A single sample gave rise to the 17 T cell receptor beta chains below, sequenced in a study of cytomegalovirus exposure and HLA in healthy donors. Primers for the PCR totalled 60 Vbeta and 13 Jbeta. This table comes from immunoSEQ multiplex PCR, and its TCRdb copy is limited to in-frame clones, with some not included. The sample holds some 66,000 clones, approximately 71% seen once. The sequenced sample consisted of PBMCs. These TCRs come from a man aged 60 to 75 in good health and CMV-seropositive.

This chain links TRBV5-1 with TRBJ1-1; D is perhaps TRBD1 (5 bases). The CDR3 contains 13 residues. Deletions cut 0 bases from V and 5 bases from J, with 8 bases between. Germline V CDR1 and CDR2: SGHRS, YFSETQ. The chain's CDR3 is CASSLDGGTEAFF. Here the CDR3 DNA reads TGCGCCAGCAGCTTGGACGGGGGAACTGAAGCTTTCTTT. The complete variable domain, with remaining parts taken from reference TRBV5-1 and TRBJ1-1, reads KAGVTQTPRYLIKTRGQQVTLSCSPISGHRSVSWYQQTPGQGLQFLFEYFSETQRNKGNFPGRFSGRQFSNSRSEMNVSTLELGDSALYLCASSLDGGTEAFFGQGTRLTVV.

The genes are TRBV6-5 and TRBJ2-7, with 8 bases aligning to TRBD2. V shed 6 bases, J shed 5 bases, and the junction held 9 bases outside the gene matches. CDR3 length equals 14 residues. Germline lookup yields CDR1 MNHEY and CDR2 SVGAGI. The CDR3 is CASSWGLEVNEQYF. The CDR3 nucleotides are TGTGCCAGCAGCTGGGGACTAGAAGTCAACGAGCAGTACTTC.

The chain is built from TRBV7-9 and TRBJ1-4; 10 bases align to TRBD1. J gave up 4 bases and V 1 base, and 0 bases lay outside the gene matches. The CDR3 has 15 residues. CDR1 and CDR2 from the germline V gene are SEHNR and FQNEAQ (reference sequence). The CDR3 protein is CASSLGDRGNEKLFF. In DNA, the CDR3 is TGTGCCAGCAGCTTAGGGGACAGGGGTAATGAAAAACTGTTTTTT.

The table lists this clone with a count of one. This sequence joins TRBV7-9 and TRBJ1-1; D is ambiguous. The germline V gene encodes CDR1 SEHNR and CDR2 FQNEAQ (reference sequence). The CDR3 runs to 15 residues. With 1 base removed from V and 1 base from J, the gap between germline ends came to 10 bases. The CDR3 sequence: CASSLDATGNTEAFF. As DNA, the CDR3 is TGTGCCAGCAGCTTAGACGCCACCGGGAACACTGAAGCTTTCTTT.

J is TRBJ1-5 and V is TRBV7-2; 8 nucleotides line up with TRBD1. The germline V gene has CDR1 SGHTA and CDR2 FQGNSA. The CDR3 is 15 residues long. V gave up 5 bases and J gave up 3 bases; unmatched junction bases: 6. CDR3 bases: TGTGCCAGCAGCCTGGACAGGGCCCTCAATCAGCCCCAGCATTTT. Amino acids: CASSLDRALNQPQHF.

CDR3: CASSLGQGIYGYTF. For the CDR3, the DNA is TGCGCCAGCAGCTTGGGACAGGGAATCTATGGCTACACCTTC. V gene TRBV5-1 combines with J gene TRBJ1-2, with 7 bases that match TRBD1. Per the germline V gene, CDR1 is SGHRS and CDR2 is YFSETQ. This CDR3 region has 14 residues. V lost 0 bases and J lost 4; bases outside the gene matches: 3.

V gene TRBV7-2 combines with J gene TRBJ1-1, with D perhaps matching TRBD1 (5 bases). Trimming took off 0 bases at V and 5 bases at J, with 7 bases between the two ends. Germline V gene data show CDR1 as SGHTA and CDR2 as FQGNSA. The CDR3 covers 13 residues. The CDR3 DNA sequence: TGTGCCAGCAGCTTAGCGCCAGGGACTGAAGCTTTCTTT. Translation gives CASSLAPGTEAFF. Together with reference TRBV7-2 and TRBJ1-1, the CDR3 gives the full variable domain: GAGVSQSPSNKVTEKGKDVELRCDPISGHTALYWYRQSLGQGLEFLIYFQGNSAPDKSGLPSDRFSAERTGGSVSTLTIQRTQQEDSAVYLCASSLAPGTEAFFGQGTRLTVV.

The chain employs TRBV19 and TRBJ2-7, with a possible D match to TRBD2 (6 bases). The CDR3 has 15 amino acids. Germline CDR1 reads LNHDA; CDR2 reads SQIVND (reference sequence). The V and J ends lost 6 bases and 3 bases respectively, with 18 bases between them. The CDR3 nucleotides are TGTGCCAGTAGCAAAACCCATGGGACTCGCTACGAGCAGTACTTC. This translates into CASSKTHGTRYEQYF.

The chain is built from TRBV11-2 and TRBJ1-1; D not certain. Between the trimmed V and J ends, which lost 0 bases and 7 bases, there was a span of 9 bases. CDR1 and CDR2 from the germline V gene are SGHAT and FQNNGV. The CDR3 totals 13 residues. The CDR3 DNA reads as TGTGCCAGCAGCTTAGAGCAGGTTTTTGAAGCTTTCTTT. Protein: CASSLEQVFEAFF.

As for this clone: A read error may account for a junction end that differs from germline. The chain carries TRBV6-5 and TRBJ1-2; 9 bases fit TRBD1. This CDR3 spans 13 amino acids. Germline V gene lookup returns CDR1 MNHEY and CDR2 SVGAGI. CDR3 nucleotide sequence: TGTGCCAGCAGACGAACCGGGACAGGGTCTTTAGTCTTC. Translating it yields CASRRTGTGSLVF.

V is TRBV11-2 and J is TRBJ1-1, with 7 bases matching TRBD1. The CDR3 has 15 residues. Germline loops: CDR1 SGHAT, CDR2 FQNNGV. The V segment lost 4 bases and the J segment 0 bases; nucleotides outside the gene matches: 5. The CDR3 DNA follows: TGTGCCAGCAGCTCGATGGGACAGCTGAACACTGAAGCTTTCTTT. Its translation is CASSSMGQLNTEAFF.

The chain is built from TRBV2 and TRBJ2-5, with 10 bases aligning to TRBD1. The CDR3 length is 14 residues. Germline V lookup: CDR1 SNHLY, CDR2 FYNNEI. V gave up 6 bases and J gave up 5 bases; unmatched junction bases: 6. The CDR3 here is CASRGDRGPETQYF. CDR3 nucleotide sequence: TGTGCCAGCAGGGGGGACAGGGGTCCGGAGACCCAGTACTTC.

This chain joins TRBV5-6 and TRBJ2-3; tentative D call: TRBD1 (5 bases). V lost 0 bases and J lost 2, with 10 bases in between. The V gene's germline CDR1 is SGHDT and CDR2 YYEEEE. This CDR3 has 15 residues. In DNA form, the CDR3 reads TGTGCCAGCAGCTTGGACCCGGACATCACAGATACGCAGTATTTT. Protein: CASSLDPDITDTQYF.

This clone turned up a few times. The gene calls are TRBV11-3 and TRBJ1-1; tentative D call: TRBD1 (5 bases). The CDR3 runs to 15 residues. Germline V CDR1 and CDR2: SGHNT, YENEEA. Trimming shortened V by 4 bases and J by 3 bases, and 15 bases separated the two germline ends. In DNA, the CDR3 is TGTGCCAGCAGCTCGCGGGGGTTCATAGACACTGAAGCTTTCTTT. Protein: CASSSRGFIDTEAFF.

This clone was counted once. The DNA for the CDR3 is TGTGCCAGCAGCTTAAAAACGGGGGGCCCAGAGACCCAGTACTTC. This encodes CASSLKTGGPETQYF. The J gene is TRBJ2-5, the V gene TRBV7-2; the D gene is possibly TRBD2 (7 bases). The CDR3 consists of 15 residues. V gave up 2 bases and J gave up 4 bases, with 14 bases separating them. Germline V gives CDR1 SGHTA, CDR2 FQGNSA.

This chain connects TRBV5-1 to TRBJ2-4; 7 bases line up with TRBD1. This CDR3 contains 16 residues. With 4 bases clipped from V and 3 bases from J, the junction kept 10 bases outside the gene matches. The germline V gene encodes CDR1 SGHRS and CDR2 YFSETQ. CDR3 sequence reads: CASSQRGGWGKNIQYF. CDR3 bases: TGCGCCAGCAGCCAGAGAGGGGGCTGGGGCAAAAACATTCAGTACTTC.

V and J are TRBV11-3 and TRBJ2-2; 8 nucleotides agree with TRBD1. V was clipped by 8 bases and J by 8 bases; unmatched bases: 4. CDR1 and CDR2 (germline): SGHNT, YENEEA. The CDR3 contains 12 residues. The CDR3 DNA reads TGTGCCAGCCAGGGGGCAGCTGGGGAGCTGTTTTTT. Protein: CASQGAAGELFF.